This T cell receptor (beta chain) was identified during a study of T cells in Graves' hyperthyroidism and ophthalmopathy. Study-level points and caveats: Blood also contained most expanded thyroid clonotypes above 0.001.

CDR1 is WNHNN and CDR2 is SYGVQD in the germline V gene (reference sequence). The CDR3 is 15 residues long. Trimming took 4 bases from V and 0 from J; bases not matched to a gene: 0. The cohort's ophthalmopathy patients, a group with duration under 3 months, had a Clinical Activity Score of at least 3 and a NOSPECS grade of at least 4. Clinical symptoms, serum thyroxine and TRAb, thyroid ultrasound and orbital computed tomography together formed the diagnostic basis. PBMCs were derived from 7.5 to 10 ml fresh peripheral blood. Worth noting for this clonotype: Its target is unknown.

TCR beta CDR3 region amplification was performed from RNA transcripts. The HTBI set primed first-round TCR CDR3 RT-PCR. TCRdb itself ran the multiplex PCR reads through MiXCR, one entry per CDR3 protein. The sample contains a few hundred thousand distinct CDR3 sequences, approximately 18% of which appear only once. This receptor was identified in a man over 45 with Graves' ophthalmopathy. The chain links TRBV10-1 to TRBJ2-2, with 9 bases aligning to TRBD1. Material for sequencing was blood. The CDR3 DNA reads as TGCGCCAGCAGTGGGGACAGGGCGAACACCGGGGAGCTGTTTTTT. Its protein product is CASSGDRANTGELFF.